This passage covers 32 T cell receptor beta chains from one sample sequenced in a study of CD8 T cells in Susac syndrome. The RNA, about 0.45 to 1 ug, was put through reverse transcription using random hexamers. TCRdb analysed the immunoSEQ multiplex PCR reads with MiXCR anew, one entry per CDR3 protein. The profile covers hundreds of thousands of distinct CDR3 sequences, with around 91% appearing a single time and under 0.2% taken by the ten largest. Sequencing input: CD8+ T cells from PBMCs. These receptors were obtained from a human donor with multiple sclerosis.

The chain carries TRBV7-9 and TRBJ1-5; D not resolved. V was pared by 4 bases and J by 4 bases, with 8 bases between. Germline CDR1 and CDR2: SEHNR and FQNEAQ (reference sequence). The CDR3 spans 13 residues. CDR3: CASSSGRNQPQHF. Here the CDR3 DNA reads TGTGCCAGCAGCTCCGGTAGAAATCAGCCCCAGCATTTT. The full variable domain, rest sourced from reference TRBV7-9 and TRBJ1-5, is DTGVSQNPRHKITKRGQNVTFRCDPISEHNRLYWYRQTLGQGPEFLTYFQNEAQLEKSRLLSDRFSAERPKGSFSTLEIQRTEQGDSAMYLCASSSGRNQPQHFGDGTRLSIL.

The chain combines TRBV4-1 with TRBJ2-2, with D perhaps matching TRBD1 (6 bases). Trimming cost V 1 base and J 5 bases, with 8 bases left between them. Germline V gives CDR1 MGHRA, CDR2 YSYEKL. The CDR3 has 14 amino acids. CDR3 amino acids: CASSQVGGTGELFF. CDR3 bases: TGCGCCAGCAGCCAAGTAGGGGGTACCGGGGAGCTGTTTTTT.

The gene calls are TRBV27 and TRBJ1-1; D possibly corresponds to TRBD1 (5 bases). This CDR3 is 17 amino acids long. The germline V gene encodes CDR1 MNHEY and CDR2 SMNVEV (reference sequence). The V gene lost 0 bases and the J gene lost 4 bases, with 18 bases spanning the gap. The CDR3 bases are TGTGCCAGCAGTTTATCTACGGCGGGACCGGGGGGCACTGAAGCTTTCTTT. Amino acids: CASSLSTAGPGGTEAFF.

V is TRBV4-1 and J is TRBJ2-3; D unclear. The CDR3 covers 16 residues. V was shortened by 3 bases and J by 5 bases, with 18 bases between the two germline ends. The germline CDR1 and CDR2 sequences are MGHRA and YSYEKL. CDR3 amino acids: CASSHPGAPPVDTQYF. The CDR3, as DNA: TGCGCCAGCAGCCACCCCGGAGCCCCCCCTGTAGATACGCAGTATTTT.

The CDR3 is CASSPTSGSLNEQFF. The CDR3 DNA reads as TGTGCCAGCAGCCCGACTAGCGGGAGCCTCAATGAGCAGTTCTTC. This rearrangement joins TRBV28 to TRBJ2-1; 12 nucleotides align to TRBD2. The V segment lost 6 bases and the J segment 6 bases; nucleotides outside the gene matches: 6. CDR3 length equals 15 residues. The germline CDR1 and CDR2 sequences are MDHEN and SYDVKM.

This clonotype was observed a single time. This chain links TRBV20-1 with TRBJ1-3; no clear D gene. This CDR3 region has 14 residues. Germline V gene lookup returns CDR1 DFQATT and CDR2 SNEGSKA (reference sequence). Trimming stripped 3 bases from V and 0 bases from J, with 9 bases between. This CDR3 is CSARRPASGNTIYF. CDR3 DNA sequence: TGCAGTGCTAGGCGTCCGGCCTCTGGAAACACCATATATTTT.

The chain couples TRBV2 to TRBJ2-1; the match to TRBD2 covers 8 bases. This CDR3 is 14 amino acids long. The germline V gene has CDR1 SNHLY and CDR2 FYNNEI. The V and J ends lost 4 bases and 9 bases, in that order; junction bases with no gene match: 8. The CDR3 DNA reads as TGTGCCAGCAGTGCTAGCGGGTCACCGGGTGAGCAGTTCTTC. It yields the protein CASSASGSPGEQFF. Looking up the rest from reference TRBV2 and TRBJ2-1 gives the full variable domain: EPEVTQTPSHQVTQMGQEVILRCVPISNHLYFYWYRQILGQKVEFLVSFYNNEISEKSEIFDDQFSVERPDGSNFTLKIRSTKLEDSAMYFCASSASGSPGEQFFGPGTRLTVL.

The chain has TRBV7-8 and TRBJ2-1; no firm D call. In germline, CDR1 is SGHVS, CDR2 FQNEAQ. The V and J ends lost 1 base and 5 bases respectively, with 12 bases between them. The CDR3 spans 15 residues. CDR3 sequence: CASSLVRSPNNEQFF. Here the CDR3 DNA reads TGTGCCAGCAGCTTAGTCAGGTCACCTAACAATGAGCAGTTCTTC.

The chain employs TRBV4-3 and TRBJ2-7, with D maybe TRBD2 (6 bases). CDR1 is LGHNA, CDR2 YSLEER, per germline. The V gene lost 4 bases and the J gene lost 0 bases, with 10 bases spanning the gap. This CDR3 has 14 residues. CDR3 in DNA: TGCGCCAGCAGCCCCGGGACTTTCTCCTACGAGCAGTACTTC. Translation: CASSPGTFSYEQYF.

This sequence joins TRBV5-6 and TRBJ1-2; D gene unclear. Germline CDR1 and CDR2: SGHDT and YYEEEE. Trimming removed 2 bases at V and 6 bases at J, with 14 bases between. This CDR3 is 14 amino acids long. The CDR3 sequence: CASSFGEYNDGYTF. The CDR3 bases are TGTGCCAGCAGCTTTGGAGAATACAACGATGGCTACACCTTC.

The chain's CDR3 is CASSPTTGIVEQYF. CDR3 bases: TGTGCCAGCAGCCCGACGACAGGGATAGTCGAGCAGTACTTC. This chain joins TRBV7-2 and TRBJ2-7; TRBD1 aligns across 7 bases. CDR3 length: 14 residues. Per the germline V gene, CDR1 is SGHTA and CDR2 is FQGNSA. Trimming cost V 5 bases and J 6 bases; bases outside gene matches: 10.

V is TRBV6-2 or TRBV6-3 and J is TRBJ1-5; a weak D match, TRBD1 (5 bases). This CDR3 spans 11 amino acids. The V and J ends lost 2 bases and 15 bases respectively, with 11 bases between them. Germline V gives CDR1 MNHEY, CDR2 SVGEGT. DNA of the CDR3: TGTGCCAGCAGTTACGGAGGGACGTCGCATTTT. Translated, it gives CASSYGGTSHF.

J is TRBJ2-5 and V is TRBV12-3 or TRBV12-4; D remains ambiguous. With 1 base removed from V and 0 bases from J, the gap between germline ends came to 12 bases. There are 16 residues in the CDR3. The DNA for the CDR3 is TGTGCCAGCAGTTTAGATGGGTTTTTAAACCAAGAGACCCAGTACTTC. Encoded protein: CASSLDGFLNQETQYF.

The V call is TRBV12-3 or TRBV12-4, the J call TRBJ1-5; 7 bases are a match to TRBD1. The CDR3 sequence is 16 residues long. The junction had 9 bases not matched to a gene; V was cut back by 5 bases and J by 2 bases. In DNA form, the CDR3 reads TGTGCCAGCAGTCCCACAGGGGATGGGGGCAATCAGCCCCAGCATTTT. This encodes CASSPTGDGGNQPQHF.

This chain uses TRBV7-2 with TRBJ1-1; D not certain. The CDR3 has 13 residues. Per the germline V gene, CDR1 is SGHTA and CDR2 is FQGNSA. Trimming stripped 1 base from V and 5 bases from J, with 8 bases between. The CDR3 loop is CASSLGVRTEAFF. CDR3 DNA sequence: TGTGCCAGCAGCTTAGGGGTTCGTACTGAAGCTTTCTTT.

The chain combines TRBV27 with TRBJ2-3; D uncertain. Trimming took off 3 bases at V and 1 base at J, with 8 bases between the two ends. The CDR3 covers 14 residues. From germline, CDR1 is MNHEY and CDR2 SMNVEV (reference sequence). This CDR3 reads CASSFIHGTDTQYF. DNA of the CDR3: TGTGCCAGCAGTTTTATCCACGGCACAGATACGCAGTATTTT.

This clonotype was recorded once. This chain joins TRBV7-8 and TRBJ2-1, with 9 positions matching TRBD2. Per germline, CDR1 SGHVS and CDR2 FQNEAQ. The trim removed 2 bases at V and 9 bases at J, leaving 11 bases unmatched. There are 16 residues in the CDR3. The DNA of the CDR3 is TGTGCCAGCAGCTTATGGTCTGCGGGAGGGCCGACTGAGCAGTTCTTC. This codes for CASSLWSAGGPTEQFF. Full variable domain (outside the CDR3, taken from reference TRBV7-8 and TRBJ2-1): GAGVSQSPRYKVAKRGQDVALRCDPISGHVSLFWYQQALGQGPEFLTYFQNEAQLDKSGLPSDRFFAERPEGSVSTLKIQRTQQEDSAVYLCASSLWSAGGPTEQFFGPGTRLTVL.

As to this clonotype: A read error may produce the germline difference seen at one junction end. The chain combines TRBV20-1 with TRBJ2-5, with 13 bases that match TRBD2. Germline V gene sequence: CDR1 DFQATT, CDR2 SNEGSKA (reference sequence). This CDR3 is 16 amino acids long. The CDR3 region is CSARGLAGGPQETQHF. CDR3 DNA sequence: TGCAGTGCTAGAGGACTAGCGGGAGGTCCTCAAGAGACCCAGCACTTC.

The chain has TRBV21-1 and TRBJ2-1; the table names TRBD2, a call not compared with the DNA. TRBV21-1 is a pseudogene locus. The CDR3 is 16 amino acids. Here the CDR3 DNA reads TGTGCCAGCAGCGGAGAGCCCCAAAGGCTCTACAATGAGCAGTTCTTC. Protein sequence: CASSGEPQRLYNEQFF.

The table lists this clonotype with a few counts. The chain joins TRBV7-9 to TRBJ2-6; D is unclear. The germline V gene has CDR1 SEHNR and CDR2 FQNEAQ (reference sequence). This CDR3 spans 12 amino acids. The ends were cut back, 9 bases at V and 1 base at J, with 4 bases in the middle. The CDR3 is CASLSGANVLTF. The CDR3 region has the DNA TGTGCCAGTTTGTCTGGGGCCAACGTCCTGACTTTC.

CDR3 sequence reads: CASSATGPAAKEQYF. DNA for the CDR3: TGCGCCAGCAGCGCCACCGGACCGGCGGCTAAAGAGCAGTACTTC. The gene calls are TRBV10-1 and TRBJ2-7, with unresolved D. Trimming took off 6 bases at V and 7 bases at J, with 22 bases between the two ends. This CDR3 comprises 15 residues. Germline CDR1 WNHNN, CDR2 SYGVQD (reference sequence).

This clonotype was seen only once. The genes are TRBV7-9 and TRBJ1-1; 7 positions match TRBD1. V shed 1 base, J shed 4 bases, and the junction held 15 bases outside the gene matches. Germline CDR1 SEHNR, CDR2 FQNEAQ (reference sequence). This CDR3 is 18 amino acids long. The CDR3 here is CASSLVGRGNLLGTEAFF. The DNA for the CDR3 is TGTGCCAGCAGCTTAGTGGGCAGGGGGAATTTGTTGGGCACTGAAGCTTTCTTT.

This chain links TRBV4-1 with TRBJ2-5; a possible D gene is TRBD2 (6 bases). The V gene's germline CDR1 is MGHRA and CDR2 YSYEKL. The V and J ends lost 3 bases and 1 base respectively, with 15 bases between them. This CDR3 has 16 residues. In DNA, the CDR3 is TGCGCCAGCAGCCAGACGGGGGAGAGGCTCCAAGAGACCCAGTACTTC. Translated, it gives CASSQTGERLQETQYF.

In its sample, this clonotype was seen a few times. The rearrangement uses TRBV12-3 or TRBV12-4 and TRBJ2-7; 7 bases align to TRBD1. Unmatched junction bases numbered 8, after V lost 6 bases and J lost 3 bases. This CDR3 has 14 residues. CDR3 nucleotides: TGTGCCAGCAGGAAGGCGGACAGGATCTACGAGCAGTACTTC. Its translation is CASRKADRIYEQYF.

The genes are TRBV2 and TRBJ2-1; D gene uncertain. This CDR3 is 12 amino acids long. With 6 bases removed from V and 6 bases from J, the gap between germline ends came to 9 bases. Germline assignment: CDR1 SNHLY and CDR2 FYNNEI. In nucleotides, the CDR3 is TGTGCCAGCAGAAAGGTATTCAATGAGCAGTTCTTC. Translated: CASRKVFNEQFF.

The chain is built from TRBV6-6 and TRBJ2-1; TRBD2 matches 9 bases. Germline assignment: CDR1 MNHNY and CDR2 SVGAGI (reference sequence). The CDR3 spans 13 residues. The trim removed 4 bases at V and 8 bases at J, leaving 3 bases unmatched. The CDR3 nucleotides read TGTGCCAGCAGTTTAGCGGGAGTTTATGAGCAGTTCTTC. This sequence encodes CASSLAGVYEQFF.

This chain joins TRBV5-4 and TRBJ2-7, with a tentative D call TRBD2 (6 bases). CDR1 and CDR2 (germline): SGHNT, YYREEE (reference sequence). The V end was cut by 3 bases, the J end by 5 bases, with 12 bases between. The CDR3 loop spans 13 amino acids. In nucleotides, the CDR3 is TGTGCCAGCAGCTGGGGGACTGGGGACGAGCAGTACTTC. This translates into CASSWGTGDEQYF.

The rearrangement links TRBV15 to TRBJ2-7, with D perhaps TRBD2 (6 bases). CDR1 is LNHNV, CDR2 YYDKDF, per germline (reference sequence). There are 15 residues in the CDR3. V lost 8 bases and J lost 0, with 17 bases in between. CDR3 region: CATSAGQMSSYEQYF. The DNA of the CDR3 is TGTGCCACCTCTGCGGGGCAGATGAGCTCCTACGAGCAGTACTTC.

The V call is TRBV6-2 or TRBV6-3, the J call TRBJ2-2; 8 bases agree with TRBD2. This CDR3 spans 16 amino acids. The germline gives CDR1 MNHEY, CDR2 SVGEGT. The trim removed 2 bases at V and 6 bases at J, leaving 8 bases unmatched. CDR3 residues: CASSYVSGSRAGELFF. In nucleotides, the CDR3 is TGTGCCAGCAGTTACGTAAGCGGGAGTCGGGCCGGGGAGCTGTTTTTT.

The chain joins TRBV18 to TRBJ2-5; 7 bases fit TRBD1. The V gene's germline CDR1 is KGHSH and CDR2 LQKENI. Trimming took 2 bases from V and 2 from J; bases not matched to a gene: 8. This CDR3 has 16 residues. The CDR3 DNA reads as TGTGCCAGCTCACCAAGCCCGAGCAGGGGGCAAGAGACCCAGTACTTC. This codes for CASSPSPSRGQETQYF.

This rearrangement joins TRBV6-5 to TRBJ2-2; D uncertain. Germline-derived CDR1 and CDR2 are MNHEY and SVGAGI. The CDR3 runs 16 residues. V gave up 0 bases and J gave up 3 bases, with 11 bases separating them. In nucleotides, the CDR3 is TGTGCCAGCAGTTACTCGAAAGGTGGGGACACCGGGGAGCTGTTTTTT. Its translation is CASSYSKGGDTGELFF.

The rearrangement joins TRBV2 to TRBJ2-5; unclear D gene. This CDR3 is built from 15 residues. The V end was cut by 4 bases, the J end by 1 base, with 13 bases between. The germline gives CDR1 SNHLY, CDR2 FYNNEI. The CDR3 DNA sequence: TGTGCCAGCAGTGTCAAGAGACTGACCCAAGAGACCCAGTACTTC. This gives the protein CASSVKRLTQETQYF.